The TCR beta chain described here comes from a study of blood T cell repertoires in COVID-19. Study overall: Spain, Italy and the United States supplied samples that represented acute and convalescent COVID-19. In each case, the material was cDNA or gDNA derived from T cells, B-cell-depleted T cells, or PBMCs.

This clone appeared a single time. Germline trimming cut 3 bases from V and 12 bases from J; bases unmatched to any gene: 10. This CDR3 has 14 residues. CDR1 and CDR2 from the germline V gene are SGDLS and YYNGEE. In the original processing: Reference gene primer amplification in the assay estimated nucleated cell counts. The repertoire was sequenced with immunoSEQ multiplex PCR; TCRdb's copy has only in-frame clones and lacks some. V, J and clone size reflect that table, while D and trimming were determined from the DNA. Of around 230,000 clones in the sample, about 80% were seen once. The chain recombines TRBV9 with TRBJ2-1; 9 bases are a match to TRBD2. This TCR derives from a woman in her 40s with active or convalescent COVID-19. The sequencing input was peripheral blood. The CDR3 region is CASSGGGRALGQFF. The CDR3 bases are TGTGCCAGCAGCGGGGGCGGGAGGGCCCTAGGGCAGTTCTTC.